These 6 T cell receptor beta chains originate from one sample sequenced in a study of technical replicates of blood from several donors. Assay used: immunoSEQ multiplex PCR; TCRdb lists only in-frame clones, some missing. The sample shows 95,000 to 100,000 clones, approximately 96% of them seen only once. The sample comprised T cells isolated from PBMCs. These receptors originate from a human donor in good health.

The CDR3 DNA reads as TGTGCCAGCAGAGAAAATCCAATTCTAGGCTACGAGCAGTACTTC. Its translation is CASRENPILGYEQYF. The V call is TRBV11-2, the J call TRBJ2-7; D gene ambiguous. CDR3 length: 15 amino acids. V shed 6 bases and J shed 3 bases, with 18 bases lying between them. Germline V CDR1 and CDR2: SGHAT, FQNNGV.

The CDR3 loop reads CAWSPGSTYNEQFF. The CDR3, as DNA: TGTGCCTGGAGTCCCGGGAGCACTTACAATGAGCAGTTCTTC. This chain uses TRBV30 with TRBJ2-1; D perhaps matches TRBD2 (6 bases). Deletions cut 2 bases from V and 4 bases from J, with 12 bases between. The length of the CDR3 is 14 residues. Per the germline V gene, CDR1 is GTSNPN and CDR2 is SVGIG (reference sequence).

The chain employs TRBV11-2 and TRBJ1-1; tentative D call: TRBD1 (5 bases). Trimming cost V 5 bases and J 4 bases, with 14 bases left between them. CDR3 length equals 14 residues. Looked up from germline, CDR1 is SGHAT and CDR2 is FQNNGV. The CDR3 DNA is TGTGCCAGCAGCCTTTTGACAGCCCGCACTGAAGCTTTCTTT. Its translation: CASSLLTARTEAFF.

The chain combines TRBV28 with TRBJ2-5; perhaps TRBD1 as D (5 bases). V lost 2 bases and J lost 3, with 10 bases in between. Germline CDR1 reads MDHEN; CDR2 reads SYDVKM. This CDR3 spans 14 amino acids. CDR3 residues: CASSLNSREETQYF. For the CDR3, the DNA is TGTGCCAGCAGTTTAAACTCCAGGGAAGAGACCCAGTACTTC.

The J gene is TRBJ2-5, the V gene TRBV4-1; 7 bases are shared with TRBD2. The V gene end was trimmed by 4 bases and the J gene end by 6 bases; junction bases not matched to a gene: 14. CDR1 is MGHRA and CDR2 is YSYEKL in the germline V gene. The CDR3 is 16 amino acids. This CDR3 is CASSRLGDYKTQTQYF. As DNA, the CDR3 is TGCGCCAGCAGCCGCCTTGGGGACTATAAGACGCAGACCCAGTACTTC.

This CDR3 reads CASSPDGGVQHF. In DNA, the CDR3 is TGTGCCAGCAGCCCGGACGGGGGAGTGCAGCATTTT. The chain has TRBV11-2 and TRBJ1-5; D may be TRBD1 (5 bases). In germline, CDR1 is SGHAT, CDR2 FQNNGV. The CDR3 has 12 residues. V lost 5 bases to trimming and J lost 13 bases, with 15 bases between them.